This TCR beta chain was identified during a study of CD8 T cells in ankylosing spondylitis. This clonotype was picked up many times. Antigen: not known. The germline gives CDR1 SGHRS, CDR2 YFSETQ. The CDR3 is made up of 15 amino acids. V lost 1 base, J lost 1 base, and 8 bases lay in between. Researchers built TCR beta libraries using quantitative 5'-RACE with molecular barcodes. TCRdb ran MiXCR on the 5' RACE reads and lists one entry per CDR3 protein. The sample shows fewer than 200,000 distinct CDR3 sequences, about a sixth of them seen only once. Study-wide points: Roughly eight highly homologous variants made up a TCR beta motif that seemed to typify ankylosing spondylitis blood.

The sample consisted of blood, either unsorted or a sorted T cell fraction (not recorded which). V usage is TRBV5-1 and J usage is TRBJ2-2; D call uncertain. The source of this sequence is a male donor with ankylosing spondylitis or in good health (not recorded which). The CDR3 here is CASSLQAVNTGELFF. The CDR3 DNA reads TGCGCCAGCAGCTTGCAGGCGGTGAACACCGGGGAGCTGTTTTTT.